This T cell receptor (beta chain) was captured in a study of CD8+CD57+ T cells in acquired aplastic anemia. As for the study in general: Some 10 million reads, on average, were obtained for CD4+ cells from healthy donors.

For CDR3 and TCR beta VDJ profiling, genomic DNA was the template used. TCRdb reprocessed the reads via MiXCR and lists one record per CDR3 protein. The sample holds 200,000 to 250,000 distinct CDR3 sequences, around 60% seen once. This clonotype occurred many times. V was shortened by 5 bases and J by 2 bases, with 12 bases between the two germline ends. The CDR3 has 14 amino acids. Germline loops: CDR1 SGHTA, CDR2 FQGTGA. The V and J genes are TRBV7-3 and TRBJ1-1; D is uncertain. The TCR comes from a human donor in good health. The material sequenced was sorted CD4+, CD8+, or CD8+CD57+ T cells (not recorded which) from PBMCs. The CDR3 DNA reads as TGTGCCAGCAGCCCGAGTAAGGCTAACACTGAAGCTTTCTTT. It is translated as CASSPSKANTEAFF.